Listed below are T cell receptor beta chains from one sample, sequenced in a study of OX40 agonist ivuxolimab in advanced cancers. The table came from immunoSEQ multiplex PCR; TCRdb's copy has only in-frame clones and leaves some out. The table has 65,000 to 95,000 clones, 89% seen once; the top ten hold around 0.19%. The source was CD4+ or CD8+ T cells sorted from blood, collected in a trial of the OX40 agonist ivuxolimab. These receptor sequences come from an adult with an advanced solid tumor such as melanoma, head and neck, liver or kidney cancer. CDR3s include the opening cysteine and the closing phenylalanine or tryptophan. The D gene is left open where the match is weak. Clone size is given for some rows only: seen once, a few or many times, or a class if the clone is expanded.

>TRBJ2-3|TRBV7-2|once|NA
TGTGCCAGCAGCTTAGTTAGAGATACGCAGTATTTT
CASSLVRDTQYF
>TRBJ2-3|TRBV4-3|NA|TRBD2
TGCGCCAGCAGCCAACCGGGCACTAGCGGGCGCACAGATACGCAGTATTTT
CASSQPGTSGRTDTQYF
>TRBJ1-2|TRBV10-3|NA|NA
TGTGCCATCAAAACAGTCGCGGCGTCGAATGGCTACACCTTC
CAIKTVAASNGYTF
>TRBJ2-1|TRBV9|NA|NA
TGTGCCAGCAGCGTAGCCAACTACAATGAGCAGTTCTTC
CASSVANYNEQFF
>TRBJ1-3|TRBV5-5|NA|NA
TGTGCCAGCAGTTCGGGACACCCAAAGCGAAGCTCTGGAAACACCATATATTTT
CASSSGHPKRSSGNTIYF
>TRBJ1-5|TRBV7-9|once|NA
TGTGCCAGCAGCTTAGAACCGGGGATTCAGCCCCAGCATTTT
CASSLEPGIQPQHF
>TRBJ2-7|TRBV18|NA|NA
TGTGCCAGCTCACCGGTGTTTGACCTCGGGCCCTACGAGCAGTACTTC
CASSPVFDLGPYEQYF
>TRBJ2-3|TRBV7-3|NA|NA
TGTGCCAGCAGCTCCCTCGACCGAGATACGCAGTATTTT
CASSSLDRDTQYF
>TRBJ2-1|TRBV7-2|NA|TRBD2
TGTGCCAGCAGCCCCCCTAGCGGTTCGGGCAATGAGCAGTTCTTC
CASSPPSGSGNEQFF
>TRBJ2-1|TRBV7-3|NA|TRBD1
TGTGCCAGCAGGGAGACAGGGACCTCCTACAATGAGCAGTTCTTC
CASRETGTSYNEQFF
>TRBJ1-1|TRBV30|NA|NA
TGTGCCTGGAGTGTTGACGGCCTTAGAGCTTTCTTT
CAWSVDGLRAFF
>TRBJ2-5|TRBV28|NA|TRBD2
TGTGCCAGCAGCCTTGCGGGACTAGCGGAAGAGACCCAGTACTTC
CASSLAGLAEETQYF
>TRBJ2-6|TRBV19|NA|TRBD2
TGTGCCAGTAGTCTCCGGACTAGAACTGGGGCCAACGTCCTGACTTTC
CASSLRTRTGANVLTF
>TRBJ1-1|TRBV6-6|NA|TRBD1
TGTGCCAGCAGTTACAGGACAGGGGGTTACTCTGGTGAAGCTTTCTTT
CASSYRTGGYSGEAFF
>TRBJ2-1|TRBV18|NA|TRBD2
TGTGCCAGCTCACCAGAGCTAGCGGGGGTGAGCTCCTACAATGAGCAGTTCTTC
CASSPELAGVSSYNEQFF
>TRBJ1-1|TRBV7-2|NA|NA
TGTGCCAGCAGCTTAGGCCCGGGGACCACTGAAGCTTTCTTT
CASSLGPGTTEAFF
>TRBJ2-1|TRBV27|NA|TRBD2
TGTGCCAGCAGTTCTTGGACTAGCGGTAACTCCTACAATGAGCAGTTCTTC
CASSSWTSGNSYNEQFF
>TRBJ2-5|TRBV18|NA|NA
TGTGCCAGCGGACCACAAAGTTCGGGAGAGACCCAGTACTTC
CASGPQSSGETQYF
>TRBJ1-1|TRBV29-1|NA|NA
TGCAGCGGCAGGGGCACTGAAGCTTTCTTT
CSGRGTEAFF
>TRBJ1-1|TRBV10-2|NA|NA
TGCGCCAGCAGGCTCCAGAGAAACACTGAAGCTTTCTTT
CASRLQRNTEAFF
>TRBJ2-3|TRBV7-8|NA|TRBD2
TGTGCCACCCTGCGACTAGCGGAGCTCACAGATACGCAGTATTTT
CATLRLAELTDTQYF
>TRBJ2-5|TRBV7-9|NA|TRBD2
TGTGCCAGCAGCTCGCGGGGGGTGAGTCAAGAGACCCAGTACTTC
CASSSRGVSQETQYF
>TRBJ2-7|TRBV6-6|NA|NA
TGTGCCAGCAGTTACTCAGGGGGCTCCTACGAGCAGTACTTC
CASSYSGGSYEQYF
>TRBJ1-2|TRBV25-1|NA|NA
TGTGCCAGCAGTGAGGCGCGGTTCTATGGCTACACCTTC
CASSEARFYGYTF
>TRBJ2-1|TRBV7-6|NA|NA
TGTGCCAGCAGCCCCGGGACACATTACAATGAGCAGTTCTTC
CASSPGTHYNEQFF
>TRBJ2-1|TRBV5-4|NA|NA
TGTGCCAGCAGCTTAAGGGATGAGCAGTTCTTC
CASSLRDEQFF
>TRBJ2-3|TRBV20-1|NA|NA
TGCAGTGCTCTCGTCCTAGATACGCAGTATTTT
CSALVLDTQYF
>TRBJ2-1|TRBV7-3|NA|TRBD2
TGTGCCAGCAGCTCACGACTAGCGGGCTACAATGAGCAGTTCTTC
CASSSRLAGYNEQFF
>TRBJ2-6|TRBV13|NA|NA
TGTGCCAGCTCTCCTGGGGCCAACGTCCTGACTTTC
CASSPGANVLTF
>TRBJ2-7|TRBV4-3|once|NA
TGCGCCAGCAGCCAAGTGTGGGGAGGCGAGCAGTACTTC
CASSQVWGGEQYF
>TRBJ1-2|TRBV19|NA|TRBD1
TGTGCCAGTAGTAGAAATACAGGGGGCCCAAGCGATGGCTACACCTTC
CASSRNTGGPSDGYTF